The T cell receptor (beta chain) described here comes from a study of T cells in Graves' hyperthyroidism and ophthalmopathy. Looked up from germline, CDR1 is SEHNR and CDR2 is FQNEAQ (reference sequence). V lost 4 bases, J lost 4 bases, and 14 bases lay in between. The CDR3 contains 15 residues. Regions amplified from RNA transcripts were the TCR beta CDR3 regions. The HTBI set primed first-round TCR CDR3 RT-PCR. TCRdb re-called the multiplex PCR reads through MiXCR, storing one row per CDR3 protein. Of under 300,000 distinct CDR3 sequences listed, less than 15% are singletons. Recently diagnosed hyperthyroidism of less than 2 months' duration affected patients aged 18 to 65. Study conclusions and caveats: Blood also held most thyroid clonotypes expanded beyond 0.001.

This clonotype was observed many times. What it recognizes is unknown. The chain combines TRBV7-9 with TRBJ2-1; the D is unclear. Sample: blood. This receptor was taken from a woman between 25 and 40 years old with Graves' hyperthyroidism that later progressed to Graves' ophthalmopathy. CDR3: CASSSGPLPYNEQFF. In DNA form, the CDR3 reads TGTGCCAGCAGCTCCGGACCCCTTCCGTACAATGAGCAGTTCTTC.